This TCR beta chain derives from a study of blood T cell repertoires in COVID-19. Participants were aged roughly 18 to 89 years from approximately 25 US areas. Recovery meant two consecutive negative NP/OP PCR tests, professional clearance, or resolved symptoms. Per the authors' pipeline: It was from reference gene primer amplification that nucleated cell counts were estimated. Libraries were prepared by immunoSEQ multiplex PCR; TCRdb keeps only in-frame clonotypes and omits some of them. V and J calls plus clone size are reproduced from that table; the DNA served to infer D and trimming. The table includes roughly 400,000 clones, around nine tenths detected once. The CDR3 is 15 residues long. V was pared by 0 bases and J by 6 bases, with 17 bases between. The germline V gene encodes CDR1 GTSNPN and CDR2 SVGIG (reference sequence).

Material for sequencing was PBMCs or T cells enriched from blood (not recorded which). The rearrangement uses TRBV30 and TRBJ1-2; D not resolved. The receptor was derived from a woman between 25 and 40 years old who had recovered from COVID-19. Written as DNA, the CDR3 is TGTGCCTGGAGTGTATCGGGGAATACTCTAAATGGCTACACCTTC. This gives the protein CAWSVSGNTLNGYTF.